The 17 T cell receptor beta chains below all came from one sample that was sequenced in a study of blood T cell repertoires in COVID-19 (dated by TCRdb to about 2020). The library was produced with the immunoSEQ multiplex PCR assay. TCRdb limited this immuneACCESS table to in-frame rearrangements with V and J called. A share of clones is missing; checked studies link under half to unresolved V genes, and the rest is unexplained. The table for this sample lists over 55,000 clones; around 80% of them were counted only once. The leading ten clones occupy approximately 3.5% of the sample. The sequenced sample was PBMCs or T cells enriched from blood (not recorded which). All receptors derive from a woman aged 40 to 50 with acute COVID-19.

The chain is built from TRBV10-3 and TRBJ1-4; 7 bases match TRBD1. The junction had 5 bases not matched to a gene; V was cut back by 6 bases and J by 4 bases. Germline lookup yields CDR1 ENHRY and CDR2 SYGVKD. The CDR3 loop spans 14 amino acids. In DNA form, the CDR3 reads TGTGCCATCAGCCCGGGACAGCTTAATGAAAAACTGTTTTTT. This translates into CAISPGQLNEKLFF.

The chain recombines TRBV3-1 (or the pseudogene TRBV3-2) with TRBJ1-1; perhaps TRBD1 as D (6 bases). This CDR3 region has 14 residues. V was trimmed by 6 bases and J by 1 base, leaving 12 bases between them. CDR1 and CDR2 (germline): LGHDT, YNNKEL (reference sequence). CDR3 sequence: CASRPGTSNTEAFF. CDR3 nucleotides: TGTGCCAGCAGGCCCGGGACATCGAACACTGAAGCTTTCTTT.

The genes are TRBV6-9 and TRBJ2-7; 7 bases are shared with TRBD1. V gave up 6 bases and J gave up 5 bases; unmatched junction bases: 10. Germline V lookup: CDR1 MNHGY, CDR2 SVAAGI. CDR3 size: 14 residues. The CDR3 is CASSWETGLHEQYF. Here the CDR3 DNA reads TGTGCCAGCAGCTGGGAGACAGGGTTGCACGAGCAGTACTTC.

The chain combines TRBV7-2 with TRBJ2-3; no clear D gene. Germline V CDR1 and CDR2: SGHTA, FQGNSA. This CDR3 contains 15 residues. V was shortened by 7 bases and J by 4 bases, with 18 bases between the two germline ends. CDR3 amino acids: CASTTDINSADTQYF. For the CDR3, the DNA is TGTGCCAGCACTACCGATATTAATAGTGCAGATACGCAGTATTTT.

This clone was picked up one time. The chain recombines TRBV11-2 with TRBJ2-5; TRBD1 agrees at 11 bases. The germline V gene has CDR1 SGHAT and CDR2 FQNNGV. This CDR3 is built from 17 residues. V was clipped by 2 bases and J by 3 bases; unmatched bases: 8. For the CDR3, the DNA is TGTGCCAGCAGCTTAACTGGGACAGGGGGGGGAGAAGAGACCCAGTACTTC. It codes for CASSLTGTGGGEETQYF.

The chain links TRBV28 to TRBJ1-5, with 8 bases fitting TRBD1. The CDR3 covers 14 residues. CDR1 MDHEN and CDR2 SYDVKM come from the germline V gene. V gave up 7 bases and J gave up 7 bases; unmatched junction bases: 9. In DNA form, the CDR3 reads TGTGCCAGCACCGTGACAGGGGTTAGGCAGCCCCAGCATTTT. As protein: CASTVTGVRQPQHF.

This chain joins TRBV6-1 and TRBJ1-5; D unclear. The ends were cut back, 0 bases at V and 4 bases at J, with 13 bases in the middle. Looked up from germline, CDR1 is MNHNS and CDR2 is SASEGT. This CDR3 spans 16 amino acids. The CDR3 DNA reads as TGTGCCAGCAGTGAAGCGCTTCGAGGCTTAAATCAGCCCCAGCATTTT. Protein product: CASSEALRGLNQPQHF.

This clone was observed a handful of times. The CDR3 DNA is TGTGCCAGCAGCCCGGATCAACACGGGACATACGAGCAGTACGTC. This translates into CASSPDQHGTYEQYV. The V call is TRBV7-9, the J call TRBJ2-7; weak D call: TRBD1 (6 bases). V was pared by 5 bases and J by 4 bases, with 18 bases between. Germline V gene data show CDR1 as SEHNR and CDR2 as FQNEAQ (reference sequence). The CDR3 sequence is 15 residues long.

This clone was found a few times. The chain employs TRBV20-1 and TRBJ1-5, with D unclear. CDR3 length: 13 amino acids. Germline V gene sequence: CDR1 DFQATT, CDR2 SNEGSKA (reference sequence). V was cut by 3 bases and J by 6 bases, with 12 bases left in between. CDR3 coding DNA: TGCAGTGCTAGTAGATCGGGATCTCAGCCCCAGCATTTT. It translates to CSASRSGSQPQHF.

This chain connects TRBV28 to TRBJ2-5; 10 bases agree with TRBD2. CDR3 length: 16 residues. Germline-derived CDR1 and CDR2 are MDHEN and SYDVKM. J lost 0 bases, V lost 3 bases, and 4 bases had no gene match. CDR3 sequence reads: CASSFILAGDQETQYF. CDR3 DNA sequence: TGTGCCAGCAGTTTTATCCTAGCGGGAGACCAAGAGACCCAGTACTTC.

The V call is TRBV5-1, the J call TRBJ1-2, with D hard to call. Per the germline V gene, CDR1 is SGHRS and CDR2 is YFSETQ. The CDR3 has 14 amino acids. Trimming stripped 2 bases from V and 6 bases from J, with 14 bases between. The CDR3 DNA reads as TGCGCCAGCAGCTTCTTAGGGAGCGGGAATGGCTACACCTTC. Translated, it gives CASSFLGSGNGYTF. The whole variable domain, remainder taken from reference TRBV5-1 and TRBJ1-2, is KAGVTQTPRYLIKTRGQQVTLSCSPISGHRSVSWYQQTPGQGLQFLFEYFSETQRNKGNFPGRFSGRQFSNSRSEMNVSTLELGDSALYLCASSFLGSGNGYTFGSGTRLTVV.

The chain carries TRBV11-2 and TRBJ2-7; D is possibly TRBD2 (6 bases). This CDR3 contains 15 residues. CDR1 and CDR2 from the germline V gene are SGHAT and FQNNGV. The ends were cut back, 2 bases at V and 9 bases at J, with 20 bases in the middle. CDR3 in DNA: TGTGCCAGCAGCTTACCGTATGGGACTCAGAGGGGGCAGTACTTC. Protein: CASSLPYGTQRGQYF.

The chain carries TRBV5-4 and TRBJ2-1; TRBD2 matches at 8 bases. The V and J ends lost 0 bases and 4 bases, in that order; junction bases with no gene match: 6. The CDR3 extends over 16 amino acids. Germline V lookup: CDR1 SGHNT, CDR2 YYREEE (reference sequence). This CDR3 is CASSLDPASGYNEQFF. For the CDR3, the DNA is TGTGCCAGCAGCTTGGATCCGGCTAGCGGGTACAATGAGCAGTTCTTC.

The rearrangement joins TRBV5-8 to TRBJ2-3, with 10 bases that match TRBD2. This CDR3 is built from 15 residues. V was pared by 5 bases and J by 4 bases, with 7 bases of the junction left unmatched. Germline V gene sequence: CDR1 SGHTS, CDR2 YDEGEE. CDR3 protein: CASSISGRVSDTQYF. CDR3 coding DNA: TGTGCCAGCAGTATCAGCGGGAGGGTCTCAGATACGCAGTATTTT.

The chain combines TRBV6-1 with TRBJ2-3; 7 nucleotides agree with TRBD1. The CDR3 length is 15 residues. V shed 2 bases and J 3 bases; nucleotides not matched to a gene: 5. CDR1 and CDR2 (germline): MNHNS, SASEGT. The CDR3 nucleotides are TGTGCCAGCAGTGAAAAACCAGGGGGAACAGATACGCAGTATTTT. Translated, it gives CASSEKPGGTDTQYF.

This chain uses TRBV20-1 with TRBJ2-4; unclear D gene. Trimming took off 3 bases at V and 2 bases at J, with 11 bases between the two ends. Germline assignment: CDR1 DFQATT and CDR2 SNEGSKA (reference sequence). This CDR3 spans 14 amino acids. DNA of the CDR3: TGCAGTGCTAGTGTCCGCGCATCCAAAAACATTCAGTACTTC. As protein: CSASVRASKNIQYF.

This clone showed up just a few times. The J gene is TRBJ1-1, the V gene TRBV28; maybe TRBD1 (5 bases). Trimming removed 4 bases at V and 7 bases at J, with 22 bases between. This CDR3 comprises 16 residues. Germline V lookup: CDR1 MDHEN, CDR2 SYDVKM. CDR3 loop: CASSSPPGRGLGEAFF. In DNA form, the CDR3 reads TGTGCCAGCAGTTCGCCACCGGGTAGGGGACTAGGTGAAGCTTTCTTT.